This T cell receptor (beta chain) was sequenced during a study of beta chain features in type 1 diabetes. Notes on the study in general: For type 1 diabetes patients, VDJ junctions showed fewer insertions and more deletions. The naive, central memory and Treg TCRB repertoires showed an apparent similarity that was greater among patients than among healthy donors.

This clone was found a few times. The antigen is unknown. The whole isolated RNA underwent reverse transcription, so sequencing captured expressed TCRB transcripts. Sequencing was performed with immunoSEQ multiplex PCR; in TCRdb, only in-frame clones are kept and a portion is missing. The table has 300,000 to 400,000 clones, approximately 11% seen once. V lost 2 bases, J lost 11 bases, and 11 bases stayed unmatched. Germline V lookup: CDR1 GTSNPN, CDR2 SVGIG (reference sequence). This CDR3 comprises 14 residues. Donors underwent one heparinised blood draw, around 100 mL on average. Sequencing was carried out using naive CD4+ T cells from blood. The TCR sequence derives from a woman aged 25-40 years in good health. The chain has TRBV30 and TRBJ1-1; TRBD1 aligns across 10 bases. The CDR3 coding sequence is TGTGCCTGGAGTCGCGCTCCCGGGACAGGGGTTGCTTTCTTT. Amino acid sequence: CAWSRAPGTGVAFF.